These 20 T cell receptor beta chains were all obtained from the same sample, sequenced in a study of CD8 T cells in Susac syndrome. Random-hexamer reverse transcription was applied to roughly 0.5 to 1 ug RNA. Each CDR3 protein gets one entry after TCRdb re-called the immunoSEQ multiplex PCR reads with MiXCR. The sample consists of around 200,000 distinct CDR3 sequences, roughly 94% of them appearing once. Sample: CD4+ T cells from PBMCs. These receptors were collected from a human donor in good health.

The chain has TRBV12-3 or TRBV12-4 and TRBJ2-5; D might be TRBD1 (7 bases). Between the trimmed V and J ends, which lost 7 bases and 4 bases, there was a span of 16 bases. This CDR3 has 14 residues. The CDR3 region is CASTPGGGRETQYF. The CDR3 DNA is TGTGCCAGCACCCCCGGAGGGGGCCGAGAGACCCAGTACTTC.

This chain joins TRBV29-1 and TRBJ2-1; D is undetermined. The germline gives CDR1 SQVTM, CDR2 ANQGSEA. With 7 bases removed from V and 9 bases from J, the gap between germline ends came to 13 bases. This CDR3 comprises 11 residues. The CDR3 DNA sequence: TGCAGCGCCATCAAGACGGCTGAGCAGTTCTTC. Translation: CSAIKTAEQFF.

V usage is TRBV7-3 and J usage is TRBJ2-2, with TRBD1 identical over 7 bases. Germline V lookup: CDR1 SGHTA, CDR2 FQGTGA. The CDR3 consists of 13 residues. Unmatched junction bases numbered 4, after V lost 5 bases and J lost 7 bases. CDR3 sequence: CASSPPGGGELFF. Written as DNA, the CDR3 is TGTGCCAGCAGCCCTCCAGGGGGCGGGGAGCTGTTTTTT.

This clonotype occurred once. The chain joins TRBV5-1 to TRBJ2-1; D is uncertain. V was clipped by 4 bases and J by 1 base, with 9 bases between them. The CDR3 is made up of 14 amino acids. Germline assignment: CDR1 SGHRS and CDR2 YFSETQ. In DNA, the CDR3 is TGCGCCAGCAGCCTGGAGCTTTCCTACAATGAGCAGTTCTTC. It encodes CASSLELSYNEQFF.

This chain joins TRBV24-1 and TRBJ2-1; D is unclear. Trimming shortened V by 6 bases and J by 5 bases, and 13 bases separated the two germline ends. Germline CDR1 and CDR2: KGHDR and SFDVKD. The CDR3 runs to 14 residues. In DNA, the CDR3 is TGTGCCACCAGTACGACCCGGGCACACAATGAGCAGTTCTTC. Translated: CATSTTRAHNEQFF.

V usage is TRBV29-1 and J usage is TRBJ2-1; D perhaps matches TRBD2 (5 bases). The CDR3 totals 15 residues. V was shortened by 5 bases and J by 0 bases, with 14 bases between the two germline ends. CDR1 is SQVTM and CDR2 is ANQGSEA in the germline V gene. CDR3: CSVLGRGSSYNEQFF. CDR3 nucleotide sequence: TGCAGCGTTTTGGGGAGAGGGAGCTCCTACAATGAGCAGTTCTTC.

The chain couples TRBV14 to TRBJ2-6; possible D gene TRBD2, 6 bases. The CDR3 contains 15 residues. Germline V gives CDR1 SGHDN, CDR2 FVKESK. V was clipped by 4 bases and J by 0 bases, with 7 bases between them. The CDR3 sequence is CASSRGNSGANVLTF. The CDR3 DNA sequence: TGTGCCAGCAGCCGCGGGAACTCTGGGGCCAACGTCCTGACTTTC.

The chain recombines TRBV18 with TRBJ2-7; 7 bases are a match to TRBD1. Trimming took 5 bases from V and 6 from J; bases not matched to a gene: 13. The CDR3 consists of 15 residues. Germline V gene lookup returns CDR1 KGHSH and CDR2 LQKENI. The CDR3 sequence: CASSSTGVRDGEQYV. The CDR3 nucleotides read TGTGCCAGCTCATCTACAGGGGTGAGGGATGGCGAGCAGTACGTC.

This chain uses TRBV20-1 with TRBJ2-1; TRBD2 matches at 10 bases. Per the germline V gene, CDR1 is DFQATT and CDR2 is SNEGSKA (reference sequence). Trimming cost V 6 bases and J 7 bases; bases outside gene matches: 6. This CDR3 spans 13 amino acids. The CDR3 DNA is TGCAGTGCCGCTAGCGGGAGTTTTAATGAGCAGTTCTTC. As protein: CSAASGSFNEQFF.

This chain uses TRBV20-1 with TRBJ2-1; D not resolved. CDR1 DFQATT and CDR2 SNEGSKA come from the germline V gene (reference sequence). The CDR3 consists of 10 residues. V gave up 5 bases and J gave up 6 bases, with 5 bases separating them. The DNA for the CDR3 is TGCAGTGCTGCAATCAATGAGCAGTTCTTC. Translation gives CSAAINEQFF.

The rearrangement uses TRBV7-2 and TRBJ2-5; 11 bases map to TRBD2. The V gene end was trimmed by 4 bases and the J gene end by 3 bases; junction bases not matched to a gene: 4. The CDR3 loop spans 15 amino acids. In germline, CDR1 is SGHTA, CDR2 FQGNSA. CDR3 loop: CASSYVLAGEETQYF. CDR3 bases: TGTGCCAGCAGCTACGTACTAGCGGGGGAAGAGACCCAGTACTTC.

The chain employs TRBV29-1 and TRBJ2-1; TRBD1 might be the D (6 bases). Trimming left V 7 bases short and J 6 bases short, with 13 bases between. The CDR3 has 12 amino acids. Looked up from germline, CDR1 is SQVTM and CDR2 is ANQGSEA. CDR3 DNA sequence: TGCAGCGCCGAGGGACACCCCAATGAGCAGTTCTTC. As protein: CSAEGHPNEQFF.

The chain joins TRBV7-9 to TRBJ1-1, with D possibly TRBD1 on 6 matching bases. The CDR3 loop spans 16 amino acids. Germline values: CDR1 SEHNR, CDR2 FQNEAQ (reference sequence). Deletions cut 5 bases from V and 5 bases from J, with 21 bases between. This chain's CDR3 is CASSPGWAGGRTEAFF. CDR3 DNA sequence: TGTGCCAGCAGCCCAGGATGGGCCGGGGGCCGTACTGAAGCTTTCTTT.

The chain couples TRBV4-2 to TRBJ2-4, with D possibly called TRBD1 or TRBD2 (5 bases each). This CDR3 is built from 14 residues. Germline values: CDR1 LGHNA, CDR2 YNFKEQ. V lost 0 bases, J lost 7 bases, and 10 bases lay in between. The chain's CDR3 is CASSQDLGVNIQYF. As DNA, the CDR3 is TGTGCCAGCAGCCAAGATTTGGGGGTGAACATTCAGTACTTC.

CDR3 DNA: TGCGCCAGCAGCCCAGGACCGAGCAGGGTGAACTATGGCTACACCTTC. This encodes CASSPGPSRVNYGYTF. V is TRBV4-3 and J is TRBJ1-2; tentatively, D is TRBD1 (5 bases). This CDR3 is 16 amino acids long. Between the trimmed V and J ends, which lost 4 bases and 2 bases, there was a span of 17 bases. Germline lookup yields CDR1 LGHNA and CDR2 YSLEER.

This chain joins TRBV3-1 and TRBJ2-7, with a weak D call TRBD1 (6 bases). V gave up 4 bases and J gave up 4 bases, with 14 bases separating them. The CDR3 runs 14 residues. Germline V gives CDR1 LGHDT, CDR2 YNNKEL (reference sequence). The CDR3 here is CASSPGPGTYEQYF. The CDR3 DNA reads TGTGCCAGCAGCCCGGGTCCAGGGACATACGAGCAGTACTTC.

This chain uses TRBV12-3 or TRBV12-4 with TRBJ1-1; D not certain. The CDR3 runs 14 residues. Trimming stripped 2 bases from V and 1 base from J, with 8 bases between. Written as DNA, the CDR3 is TGTGCCAGCAGTTTAAGGCGGCAGAACACTGAAGCTTTCTTT. As protein: CASSLRRQNTEAFF.

This clonotype was detected once. CDR3 in amino acids: CATSDRQGPNEKLFF. DNA for the CDR3: TGTGCCACCAGTGATCGGCAGGGGCCTAATGAAAAACTGTTTTTT. The gene calls are TRBV24-1 and TRBJ1-4; tentative D call: TRBD1 (6 bases). Trimming removed 3 bases at V and 3 bases at J, with 10 bases between. Germline loops: CDR1 KGHDR, CDR2 SFDVKD. The CDR3 length is 15 residues.

V usage is TRBV11-2 and J usage is TRBJ2-7; possibly TRBD2 for D (5 bases). The ends were cut back, 7 bases at V and 3 bases at J, with 13 bases in the middle. Germline loops: CDR1 SGHAT, CDR2 FQNNGV. The CDR3 sequence is 13 residues long. Here the CDR3 DNA reads TGTGCCAGCATCCTCACGGCGGGCTACGAGCAGTACTTC. Translation gives CASILTAGYEQYF.

V gene TRBV30 combines with J gene TRBJ1-5; no clear D. Germline V gene data show CDR1 as GTSNPN and CDR2 as SVGIG (reference sequence). V shed 4 bases and J shed 6 bases, with 16 bases lying between them. This CDR3 comprises 14 residues. The chain's CDR3 is CAWNPTDGSQPQHF. The CDR3 DNA reads TGTGCCTGGAATCCCACAGACGGAAGTCAGCCCCAGCATTTT.